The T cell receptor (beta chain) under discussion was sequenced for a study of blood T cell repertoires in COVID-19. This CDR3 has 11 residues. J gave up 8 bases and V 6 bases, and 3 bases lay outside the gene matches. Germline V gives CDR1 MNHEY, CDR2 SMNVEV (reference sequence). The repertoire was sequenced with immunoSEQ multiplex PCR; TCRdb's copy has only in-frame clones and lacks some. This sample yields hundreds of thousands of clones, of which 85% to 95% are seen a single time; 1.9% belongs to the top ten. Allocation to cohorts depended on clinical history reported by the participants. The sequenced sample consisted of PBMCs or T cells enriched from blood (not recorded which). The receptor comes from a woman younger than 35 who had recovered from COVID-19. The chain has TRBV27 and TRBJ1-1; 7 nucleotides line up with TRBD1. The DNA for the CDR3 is TGTGCCAGCAGCATGACAGGGGAAGCTTTCTTT. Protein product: CASSMTGEAFF.